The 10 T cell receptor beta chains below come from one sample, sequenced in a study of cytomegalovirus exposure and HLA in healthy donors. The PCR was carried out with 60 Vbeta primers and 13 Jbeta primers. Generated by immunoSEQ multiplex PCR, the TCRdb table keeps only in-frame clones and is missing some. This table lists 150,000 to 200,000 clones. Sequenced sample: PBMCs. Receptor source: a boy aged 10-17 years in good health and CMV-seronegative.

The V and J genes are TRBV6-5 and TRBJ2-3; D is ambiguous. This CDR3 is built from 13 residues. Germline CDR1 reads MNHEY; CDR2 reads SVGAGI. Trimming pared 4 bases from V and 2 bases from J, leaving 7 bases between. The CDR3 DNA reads TGTGCCAGCAGTTCCCACTACACAGATACGCAGTATTTT. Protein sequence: CASSSHYTDTQYF.

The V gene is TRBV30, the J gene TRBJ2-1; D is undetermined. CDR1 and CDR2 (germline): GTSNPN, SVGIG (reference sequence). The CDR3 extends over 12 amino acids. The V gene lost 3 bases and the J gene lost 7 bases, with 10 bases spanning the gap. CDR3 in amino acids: CAWSFGSNEQFF. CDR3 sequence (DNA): TGTGCCTGGAGCTTCGGGTCGAATGAGCAGTTCTTC. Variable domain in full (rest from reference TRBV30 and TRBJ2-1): SQTIHQWPATLVQPVGSPLSLECTVEGTSNPNLYWYRQAAGRGLQLLFYSVGIGQISSEVPQNLSASRPQDRQFILSSKKLLLSDSGFYLCAWSFGSNEQFFGPGTRLTVL.

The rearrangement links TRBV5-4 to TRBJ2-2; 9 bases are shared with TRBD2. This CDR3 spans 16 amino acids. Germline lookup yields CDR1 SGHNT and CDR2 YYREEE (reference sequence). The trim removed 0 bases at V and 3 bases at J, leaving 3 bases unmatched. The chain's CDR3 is CASSLGGGAYTGELFF. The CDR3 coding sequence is TGTGCCAGCAGCTTGGGCGGGGGGGCTTACACCGGGGAGCTGTTTTTT. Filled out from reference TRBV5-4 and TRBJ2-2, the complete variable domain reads ETGVTQSPTHLIKTRGQQVTLRCSSQSGHNTVSWYQQALGQGPQFIFQYYREEENGRGNFPPRFSGLQFPNYSSELNVNALELDDSALYLCASSLGGGAYTGELFFGEGSRLTVL.

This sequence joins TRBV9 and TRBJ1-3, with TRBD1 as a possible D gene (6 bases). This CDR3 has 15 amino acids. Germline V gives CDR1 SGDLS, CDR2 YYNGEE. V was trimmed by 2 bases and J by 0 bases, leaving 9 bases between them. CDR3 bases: TGTGCCAGCAGCGTTTACAGGGACTCTGGAAACACCATATATTTT. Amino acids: CASSVYRDSGNTIYF.

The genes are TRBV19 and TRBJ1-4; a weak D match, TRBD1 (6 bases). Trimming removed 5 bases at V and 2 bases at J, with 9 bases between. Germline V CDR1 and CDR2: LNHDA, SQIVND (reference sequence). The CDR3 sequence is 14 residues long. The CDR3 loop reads CASSSQGTNEKLFF. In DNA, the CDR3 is TGTGCCAGTAGTTCCCAGGGGACTAATGAAAAACTGTTTTTT.

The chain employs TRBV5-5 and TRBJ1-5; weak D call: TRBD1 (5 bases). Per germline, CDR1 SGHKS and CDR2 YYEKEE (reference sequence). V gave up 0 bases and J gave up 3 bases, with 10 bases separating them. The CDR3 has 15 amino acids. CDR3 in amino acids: CASSLGPGLNQPQHF. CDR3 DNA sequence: TGTGCCAGCAGCTTGGGCCCAGGGCTCAATCAGCCCCAGCATTTT.

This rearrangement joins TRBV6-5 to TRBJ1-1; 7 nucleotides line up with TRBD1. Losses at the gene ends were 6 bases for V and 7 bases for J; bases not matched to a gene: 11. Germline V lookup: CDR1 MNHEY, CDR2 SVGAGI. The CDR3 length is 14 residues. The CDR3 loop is CASSPGDRQGEAFF. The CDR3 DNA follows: TGTGCCAGCAGCCCAGGTGATCGACAGGGTGAAGCTTTCTTT.

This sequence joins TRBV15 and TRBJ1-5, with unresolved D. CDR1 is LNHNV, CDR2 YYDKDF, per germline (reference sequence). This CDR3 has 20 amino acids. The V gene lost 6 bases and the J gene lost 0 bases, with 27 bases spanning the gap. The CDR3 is CATRPVRYSTTGYSNQPQHF. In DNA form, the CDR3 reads TGTGCCACCAGGCCGGTTCGGTATTCGACCACCGGGTATAGCAATCAGCCCCAGCATTTT. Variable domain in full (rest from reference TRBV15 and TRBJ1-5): DAMVIQNPRYQVTQFGKPVTLSCSQTLNHNVMYWYQQKSSQAPKLLFHYYDKDFNNEADTPDNFQSRRPNTSFCFLDIRSPGLGDTAMYLCATRPVRYSTTGYSNQPQHFGDGTRLSIL.

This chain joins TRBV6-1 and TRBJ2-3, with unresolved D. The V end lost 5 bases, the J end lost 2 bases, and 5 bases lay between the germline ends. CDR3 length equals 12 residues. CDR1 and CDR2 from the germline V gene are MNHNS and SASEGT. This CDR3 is CASSLHTDTQYF. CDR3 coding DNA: TGTGCCAGCAGTTTACACACAGATACGCAGTATTTT.

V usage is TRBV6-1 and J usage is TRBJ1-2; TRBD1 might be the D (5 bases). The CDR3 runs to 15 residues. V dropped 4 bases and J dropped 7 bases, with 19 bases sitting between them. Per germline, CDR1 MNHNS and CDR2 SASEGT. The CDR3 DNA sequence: TGTGCCAGCAGTGGCCAGCCTCGGACATTAAGTGGCTACACCTTC. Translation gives CASSGQPRTLSGYTF.